The 16 T cell receptor beta chains presented below share a single source sample, sequenced in a study of T-cell reconstitution after alpha-beta-depleted transplantation in children. The authors prepared the TCRbeta library with unique molecular identifiers. From the PCR reads, TCRdb called clonotypes with MiXCR, one entry per CDR3 protein. The sample gives about 610,000 distinct CDR3 sequences, roughly a tenth of which show up once; less than 5% is in the top ten. Sequenced material: PBMCs from the stem cell graft donor, taken from the stem cell graft. These receptors originate from a human donor who donated a stem cell graft to a child with acute myeloid leukemia.

This clonotype was detected a few times. The chain carries TRBV20-1 and TRBJ2-1; 9 bases are shared with TRBD1. The V segment lost 4 bases and the J segment 8 bases; nucleotides outside the gene matches: 9. Germline CDR1 and CDR2: DFQATT and SNEGSKA (reference sequence). The CDR3 spans 14 residues. The CDR3 sequence: CSANRDRVVDEQFF. CDR3 sequence (DNA): TGCAGTGCTAACCGGGACAGGGTTGTGGATGAGCAGTTCTTC.

This clonotype has more than one count but fewer than ten. J is TRBJ1-4 and V is TRBV6-2 or TRBV6-3; the match to TRBD1 covers 8 bases. The germline CDR1 and CDR2 sequences are MNHEY and SVGEGT. The CDR3 runs to 14 residues. With 6 bases clipped from V and 6 bases from J, the junction kept 6 bases outside the gene matches. CDR3 residues: CASSMTGADEKLFF. The CDR3 DNA reads TGTGCCAGCAGCATGACAGGGGCGGATGAAAAACTGTTTTTT.

The chain couples TRBV4-3 to TRBJ1-1, with a weak D call TRBD1 (6 bases). The CDR3 totals 16 residues. The V gene lost 2 bases and the J gene lost 0 bases, with 13 bases spanning the gap. Germline V gene sequence: CDR1 LGHNA, CDR2 YSLEER. CDR3 sequence: CASSQSPDRMNTEAFF. CDR3 coding DNA: TGCGCCAGCAGCCAATCTCCCGACAGGATGAACACTGAAGCTTTCTTT.

V gene TRBV5-1 combines with J gene TRBJ2-3, with TRBD2 matching 7 bases. The CDR3 is 13 amino acids. From germline, CDR1 is SGHRS and CDR2 YFSETQ. V dropped 7 bases and J dropped 5; count of bases not matched to a gene: 7. The CDR3 DNA sequence: TGCGCCAGCGACCGGGGGGAGGGAGATACGCAGTATTTT. It specifies CASDRGEGDTQYF.

This clonotype appeared many times. The chain uses TRBV29-1 and TRBJ2-3; the match to TRBD2 covers 12 bases. This CDR3 is built from 13 residues. Germline CDR1 SQVTM, CDR2 ANQGSEA. The V gene end was trimmed by 7 bases and the J gene end by 3 bases; junction bases not matched to a gene: 2. In nucleotides, the CDR3 is TGCAGCGCTAGCGGGAGGGGGACAGATACGCAGTATTTT. Translating it yields CSASGRGTDTQYF.

This clonotype was picked up a small number of times. The chain joins TRBV12-3 or TRBV12-4 to TRBJ1-5; possible D gene TRBD1, 6 bases. V lost 4 bases and J 3 bases, leaving 22 bases between the germline ends. The length of the CDR3 is 18 residues. This CDR3 reads CASSSLRDYGGLNQPQHF. The CDR3 DNA reads as TGTGCCAGCAGTTCGCTTCGGGACTATGGGGGCCTCAATCAGCCCCAGCATTTT.

This clonotype was detected ten times or more. This sequence joins TRBV24-1 and TRBJ2-7; perhaps TRBD1 as D (6 bases). CDR1 KGHDR and CDR2 SFDVKD come from the germline V gene. V lost 5 bases and J lost 0, with 7 bases in between. The length of the CDR3 is 13 residues. Here the CDR3 reads CATSGTDSYEQYF. CDR3 nucleotides: TGTGCCACCAGTGGGACAGACTCCTACGAGCAGTACTTC.

The CDR3 nucleotides are TGCAGTGCTAGTATGGGATACACTGAAGCTTTCTTT. Its translation: CSASMGYTEAFF. The V and J genes are TRBV20-1 and TRBJ1-1, with D unresolved. In germline, CDR1 is DFQATT, CDR2 SNEGSKA (reference sequence). V was clipped by 3 bases and J by 3 bases, with 8 bases between them. The CDR3 sequence is 12 residues long.

This clonotype was seen ten or more times. CDR3 loop: CASSVLRGGNEQFF. DNA of the CDR3: TGTGCCAGCAGCGTCCTCAGGGGGGGCAATGAGCAGTTCTTC. V and J are TRBV7-6 and TRBJ2-1; D possibly uses TRBD1 or TRBD2 (7 bases each). V was cut by 5 bases and J by 6 bases, with 14 bases left in between. Germline loops: CDR1 SGHVS, CDR2 FNYEAQ. This CDR3 is built from 14 residues.

The CDR3 sequence is CSVRIPGLAGGRSYEQYF. CDR3 bases: TGCAGCGTTAGGATCCCGGGACTAGCGGGAGGGAGGTCCTACGAGCAGTACTTC. The chain employs TRBV29-1 and TRBJ2-7, with 16 nucleotides matching TRBD2. The CDR3 sequence is 18 residues long. The trim removed 5 bases at V and 1 base at J, leaving 11 bases unmatched. Germline V gene lookup returns CDR1 SQVTM and CDR2 ANQGSEA.

This clonotype was seen a few times. V and J are TRBV20-1 and TRBJ2-2; D call uncertain. Trimming pared 0 bases from V and 7 bases from J, leaving 3 bases between. CDR1 and CDR2 (germline): DFQATT, SNEGSKA (reference sequence). CDR3 length equals 11 residues. This CDR3 is CSARDHGELFF. The CDR3, as DNA: TGCAGTGCTAGAGATCACGGGGAGCTGTTTTTT.

This clonotype has only a few counts. The chain is built from TRBV24-1 and TRBJ2-4, with D possibly matching TRBD1 (5 bases). In germline, CDR1 is KGHDR, CDR2 SFDVKD. The CDR3 consists of 12 residues. Trimming removed 7 bases from V and 6 bases from J, with 9 bases in between. The chain's CDR3 is CATSDDRNIQYF. In DNA form, the CDR3 reads TGTGCCACCAGCGACGACAGAAACATTCAGTACTTC.

This clonotype has only a few counts. The V and J genes are TRBV7-6 and TRBJ1-1; D may be TRBD1 (6 bases). V lost 1 base and J 5 bases, leaving 17 bases between the germline ends. Germline V lookup: CDR1 SGHVS, CDR2 FNYEAQ. The CDR3 has 16 amino acids. The CDR3 sequence: CASSLGGQGWLTEAFF. In nucleotides, the CDR3 is TGTGCCAGCAGCTTAGGAGGTCAGGGGTGGTTGACTGAAGCTTTCTTT. Supplemented by reference TRBV7-6 and TRBJ1-1, the full variable domain reads GAGVSQSPRYKVTKRGQDVALRCDPISGHVSLYWYRQALGQGPEFLTYFNYEAQQDKSGLPNDRFSAERPEGSISTLTIQRTEQRDSAMYRCASSLGGQGWLTEAFFGQGTRLTVV.

The chain joins TRBV7-2 to TRBJ2-6; D gene unclear. V was shortened by 5 bases and J by 0 bases, with 2 bases between the two germline ends. CDR1 is SGHTA, CDR2 FQGNSA, per germline. This CDR3 spans 13 amino acids. The CDR3 DNA sequence: TGTGCCAGCAGCAACTCTGGGGCCAACGTCCTGACTTTC. This gives the protein CASSNSGANVLTF.

This clonotype was recorded many times. This rearrangement joins TRBV9 to TRBJ2-1; 8 positions match TRBD2. The CDR3 runs 15 residues. V shed 6 bases, J shed 9 bases, and the junction held 14 bases outside the gene matches. Germline V lookup: CDR1 SGDLS, CDR2 YYNGEE. The chain's CDR3 is CASKGKAGGTGEQFF. CDR3 nucleotides: TGTGCCAGCAAAGGGAAGGCGGGAGGAACGGGTGAGCAGTTCTTC.

This clonotype was found many times. The rearrangement joins TRBV7-3 to TRBJ1-4; the match to TRBD1 covers 11 bases. Germline CDR1 and CDR2: SGHTA and FQGTGA. The CDR3 is 16 amino acids. The CDR3 reads CVSALDRGRTNEKLFF. The CDR3 region has the DNA TGTGTCAGTGCCCTGGACAGGGGGCGAACTAATGAAAAACTGTTTTTT. The entire variable domain, with the rest obtained from reference TRBV7-3 and TRBJ1-4, is as follows: GAGVSQTPSNKVTEKGKYVELRCDPISGHTALYWYRQSLGQGPEFLIYFQGTGAADDSGLPNDRFFAVRPEGSVSTLKIQRTERGDSAVYLCVSALDRGRTNEKLFFGSGTQLSVL.